This T cell receptor (beta chain) was identified in a study of human thymus T cells. Assay used: immunoSEQ multiplex PCR; TCRdb lists only in-frame clones, some missing. This table holds about 44,000 clones, nearly 95% found once. A word on this clone: Its target is not known. Compared with germline, one end of the junction differs, possibly owing to a read error.

Healthy Finnish infants undergoing corrective surgery for congenital heart defects were used as donors. Genomic DNA was extracted from every available blood leukocyte. Study conclusions and caveats: Biased V and J segment usage appeared in thymus and peripheral blood.

Germline V lookup: CDR1 LGHNA, CDR2 YSLEER. The CDR3 runs 13 residues. The sequence was collected from a boy less than two years old with a congenital heart defect but otherwise immunologically healthy. The chain employs TRBV4-3 and TRBJ2-1, with D unclear. The sequencing input was blood. The CDR3 is CASSLQSSNEQFF. Here the CDR3 DNA reads TGCGCCAGCAGCCTTCAATCCTCCAATGAGCAGTTCTTC.